This T cell receptor beta chain was found in a study of regulatory T cells in long-lasting Graves disease. Germline CDR1 is SQVTM and CDR2 is ANQGSEA. This CDR3 has 13 residues. Between the trimmed V and J ends, which lost 5 bases and 8 bases, there was a span of 18 bases. This clonotype was seen only a few times. As for time point: persistent/refractory GD, antithyroid drugs over 5 years with positive TRAb. The authors made the TCR library using RNA they extracted from PBMCs. Through Arm-PCR of CDR3 regions and iRepertoire HTBI primers, TCR beta libraries were built. Each CDR3 protein gets one entry after TCRdb re-called the multiplex PCR reads with MiXCR. The table shows a few hundred thousand distinct CDR3 sequences, with less than 25% occurring only once.

Sequenced material: peripheral blood mononuclear cells (PBMCs), taken when the disease was refractory, from a patient treated with antithyroid drugs. The clonotype originates from a female donor with Graves disease. The rearrangement uses TRBV29-1 and TRBJ1-1; maybe TRBD1 (5 bases). The CDR3 DNA follows: TGCAGCGTTAGCCCCAATACCGGGGCCGAAGCTTTCTTT. The encoded protein is CSVSPNTGAEAFF.